A selection of T cell receptor beta chains follows, all from one sample in a study of metastatic and nonmetastatic thyroid tumors. TCRdb reanalyzed the PCR reads with MiXCR. In the table there are some 90,000 clones, 7.5% to 9% of which are singletons. Sequences were obtained from blood. These receptors originate from a female donor with papillary thyroid cancer or a benign thyroid nodule (not recorded which). Some clones in this sample may be carry-over from other donors' samples. CDR3s include the opening cysteine and the closing phenylalanine or tryptophan. The D gene is left open where the match is weak. Where a row states a size, it is once, few, many or the class of an expanded clone; other rows omit it.

D	V	J	size	CDR3	DNA
-	TRBV20-1	TRBJ2-3	many	CSGGSGGDTQYF	TGCAGTGGAGGCTCAGGGGGGGATACGCAGTATTTT
TRBD1	TRBV27	TRBJ1-5	many	CASSPTGRGQPQHF	TGTGCCAGCAGTCCGACAGGGCGGGGTCAGCCCCAGCATTTT
-	TRBV9	TRBJ1-1	-	CASSPPVLLATEAFF	TGTGCCAGCAGCCCCCCCGTGTTATTAGCCACTGAAGCTTTCTTT
TRBD1	TRBV12-3/TRBV12-4	TRBJ1-5	many	CASSLVDRDQPQHF	TGTGCCAGCAGTTTAGTGGACAGGGATCAGCCCCAGCATTTT
-	TRBV5-1	TRBJ1-2	many	CASSLFRVGNYGYTF	TGCGCCAGCAGCTTGTTTAGGGTTGGTAACTATGGCTACACCTTC
-	TRBV5-6	TRBJ1-1	many	CASSLRTEAFF	TGTGCCAGCAGCTTGAGGACTGAAGCTTTCTTT
-	TRBV11-2	TRBJ2-5	few	CASSFLRVHQETQYF	TGTGCCAGCAGCTTCCTCAGGGTCCACCAAGAGACCCAGTACTTC
TRBD1	TRBV4-1	TRBJ1-4	many	CASSQHPGQGISTNEKLFF	TGCGCCAGCAGCCAACACCCGGGACAGGGAATTTCAACTAATGAAAAACTGTTTTTT
TRBD2	TRBV19	TRBJ2-7	many	CASSPGLAGGRYEQYF	TGTGCCAGTAGTCCCGGACTAGCGGGGGGGCGGTACGAGCAGTACTTC
-	TRBV6-1	TRBJ1-1	many	CASSEVEEYTEAFF	TGTGCCAGCAGTGAAGTTGAGGAGTACACTGAAGCTTTCTTT
TRBD1	TRBV20-1	TRBJ2-4	-	CSAPGTGRGNIQYF	TGCAGTGCTCCGGGGACAGGTAGAGGCAACATTCAGTACTTC
-	TRBV30	TRBJ1-5	few	CAWTQGNNQPQHF	TGTGCCTGGACTCAGGGGAACAATCAGCCCCAGCATTTT
-	TRBV5-6	TRBJ2-2	many	CASSTYYYRAVRAGELFF	TGTGCCAGCAGCACCTACTATTACAGGGCAGTGCGTGCCGGGGAGCTGTTTTTT
-	TRBV12-3/TRBV12-4	TRBJ2-4	many	CASNTEPLAKNIQYF	TGTGCCAGCAATACAGAACCGCTAGCCAAAAACATTCAGTACTTC
TRBD2	TRBV9	TRBJ2-1	many	CASSVRLAGAYNEQFF	TGTGCCAGCAGTGTCAGACTAGCGGGGGCCTACAATGAGCAGTTCTTC
-	TRBV6-1	TRBJ1-1	many	CASTGRHTEAFF	TGTGCCAGCACAGGGAGGCACACTGAAGCTTTCTTT
-	TRBV15	TRBJ1-1	-	CATSRGGIFGEAFF	TGTGCCACCAGCAGAGGGGGGATATTTGGTGAAGCTTTCTTT
TRBD1	TRBV27	TRBJ2-7	many	CASSRGTGGANEQYF	TGTGCCAGCAGCCGGGGGACAGGGGGCGCGAACGAGCAGTACTTC
-	TRBV6-1	TRBJ2-5	many	CASSEGGPGTQYF	TGTGCCAGCAGTGAGGGGGGCCCAGGGACCCAGTACTTC
-	TRBV6-4	TRBJ2-1	many	CASSDSWGVGEQFF	TGTGCCAGCAGTGACTCGTGGGGGGTAGGTGAGCAGTTCTTC
TRBD1	TRBV4-1	TRBJ1-5	many	CASSQATGGQPQHF	TGCGCCAGCAGCCAAGCGACAGGGGGCCAGCCCCAGCATTTT
TRBD1	TRBV7-6	TRBJ2-3	many	CASSLEGQGPDTQYF	TGTGCCAGCAGCTTAGAGGGACAGGGTCCAGATACGCAGTATTTT
-	TRBV6-6	TRBJ2-5	many	CASSYSSYQETQYF	TGTGCCAGCAGTTACTCGTCCTACCAAGAGACCCAGTACTTC
TRBD2	TRBV2	TRBJ2-1	-	CASSSGTSVFF	TGTGCCAGCAGCTCCGGGACTAGTGTCTTCTTC
-	TRBV6-2/TRBV6-3	TRBJ2-1	many	CASSYEPTTNEQFF	TGTGCCAGCAGTTACGAGCCCACCACCAATGAGCAGTTCTTC
-	TRBV30	TRBJ1-2	few	CAWSASGVDDNTF	TGTGCCTGGAGTGCGTCGGGCGTAGACGATAACACCTTC
-	TRBV5-5	TRBJ2-6	-	CASSLEGAPGANVLTF	TGTGCCAGCAGCTTGGAAGGGGCGCCCGGGGCCAACGTCCTGACTTTC
-	TRBV12-3/TRBV12-4	TRBJ1-5	many	CASSGLLVRSGNQPQHF	TGTGCCAGCAGTGGCCTGTTAGTTAGGTCTGGCAATCAGCCCCAGCATTTT
-	TRBV28	TRBJ2-2	many	CASLEPYTGELFF	TGTGCCAGTCTAGAACCTTACACCGGGGAGCTGTTTTTT
-	TRBV7-2	TRBJ2-6	many	CAGKITGSGANVLTF	TGTGCCGGGAAGATAACTGGCTCTGGGGCCAACGTCCTGACTTTC
-	TRBV6-5	TRBJ1-5	many	CASSYLGHPNQPQHF	TGTGCCAGCAGTTACCTGGGACACCCCAATCAGCCCCAGCATTTT
TRBD1	TRBV28	TRBJ2-2	many	CASQGDSNTGELFF	TGTGCCAGTCAAGGGGACAGCAACACCGGGGAGCTGTTTTTT
TRBD1	TRBV20-1	TRBJ1-4	many	CSARGQGEKLFF	TGCAGTGCTAGGGGACAGGGTGAAAAACTGTTTTTT
-	TRBV7-3	TRBJ2-2	many	CASSLVGGPGTGELFF	TGTGCCAGCAGCCTCGTTGGCGGGCCGGGCACCGGGGAGCTGTTTTTT
TRBD1	TRBV7-2	TRBJ1-2	many	CASSLAGTAFYGYTF	TGTGCCAGCAGCTTAGCCGGGACAGCCTTCTATGGCTACACCTTC
TRBD1	TRBV20-1	TRBJ2-2	many	CSARDEWTGTGELFF	TGCAGTGCTAGAGATGAATGGACAGGGACCGGGGAGCTGTTTTTT
-	TRBV6-1	TRBJ2-7	many	CASSEAVDGISYEQYF	TGTGCCAGCAGTGAAGCAGTCGACGGAATCTCCTACGAGCAGTACTTC